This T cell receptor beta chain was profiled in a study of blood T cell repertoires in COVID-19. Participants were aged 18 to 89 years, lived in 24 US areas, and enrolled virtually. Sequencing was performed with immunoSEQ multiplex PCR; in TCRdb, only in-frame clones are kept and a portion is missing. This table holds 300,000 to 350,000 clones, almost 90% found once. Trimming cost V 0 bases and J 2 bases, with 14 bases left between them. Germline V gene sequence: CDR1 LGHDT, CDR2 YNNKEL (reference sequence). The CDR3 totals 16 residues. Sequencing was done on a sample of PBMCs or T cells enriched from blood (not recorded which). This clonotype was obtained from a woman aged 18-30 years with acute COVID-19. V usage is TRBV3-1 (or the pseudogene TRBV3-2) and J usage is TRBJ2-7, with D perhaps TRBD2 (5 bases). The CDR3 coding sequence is TGTGCCAGCAGCCAAGATGGCGGACTCCGGACCTACGAGCAGTACTTC. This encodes CASSQDGGLRTYEQYF.